This TCR beta chain was identified in a study of T cell changes during pregnancy in multiple sclerosis. Sequenced by immunoSEQ multiplex PCR; TCRdb stores in-frame clones only, minus some. Of over 45,000 clones detected, 88% appear once; the ten largest clones hold 1% to 1.5%. This receptor was obtained from a female donor with multiple sclerosis, enrolled in a pregnancy study. Source: CD4+ T cells from peripheral blood mononuclear cells, taken in the second trimester of pregnancy.

DNA of the CDR3: TGTGCCCGGGGTGGAACTAGCACAGATACGCAGTATTTT. This encodes CARGGTSTDTQYF. The chain uses TRBV2 and TRBJ2-3, with D tentatively TRBD2 (5 bases). CDR3 length: 13 amino acids. Per germline, CDR1 SNHLY and CDR2 FYNNEI. V was trimmed by 11 bases and J by 0 bases, leaving 12 bases between them.